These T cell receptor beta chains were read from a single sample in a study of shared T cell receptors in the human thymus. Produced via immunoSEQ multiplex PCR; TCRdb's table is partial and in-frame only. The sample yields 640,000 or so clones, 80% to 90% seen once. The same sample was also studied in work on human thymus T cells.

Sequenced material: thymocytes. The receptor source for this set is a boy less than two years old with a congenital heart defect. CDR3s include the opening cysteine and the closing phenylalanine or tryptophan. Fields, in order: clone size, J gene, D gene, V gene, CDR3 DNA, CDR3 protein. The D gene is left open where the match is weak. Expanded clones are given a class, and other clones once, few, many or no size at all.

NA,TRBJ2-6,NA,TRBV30,TGTGCCTGGAGTGCACAGACAGGAACTGGGGCCAACGTCCTGACTTTC,CAWSAQTGTGANVLTF
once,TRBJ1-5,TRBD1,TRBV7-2,TGTGCCAGCAGCTCAACCGACAGGGGCAAGGGCAATCAGCCCCAGCATTTT,CASSSTDRGKGNQPQHF
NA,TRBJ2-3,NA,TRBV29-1,TGCAGCGTTGAAGAGTACAGGGATGGGACAGATACGCAGTATTTT,CSVEEYRDGTDTQYF
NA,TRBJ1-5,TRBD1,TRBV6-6,TGTGCCAGCAGGGCGGGACAGGCGTCAGCCCAGCCCCAGCATTTT,CASRAGQASAQPQHF
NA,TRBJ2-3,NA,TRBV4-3,TGCGCCAGCAGCCAAGATCCCCCCTCTTTCACTAGCACAGATACGCAGTATTTT,CASSQDPPSFTSTDTQYF
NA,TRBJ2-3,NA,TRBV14,TGTGCCAGCAGCCGAGTAAAGTCTAGCACAGATACGCAGTATTTT,CASSRVKSSTDTQYF
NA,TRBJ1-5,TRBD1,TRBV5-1,TGCGCCAGCAGCGCGGGGACAGGACGCAATCAGCCCCAGCATTTT,CASSAGTGRNQPQHF
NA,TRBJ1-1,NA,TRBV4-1,TGCGCCAGCAGCCAAGGGACTGGGTTGAACACTGAAGCTTTCTTT,CASSQGTGLNTEAFF
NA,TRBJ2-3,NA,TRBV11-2,TGTGCCAGCAGCTTAGGGGGGGTCGAAGATACGCAGTATTTT,CASSLGGVEDTQYF
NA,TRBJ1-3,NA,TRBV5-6,TGTGCCAGCAGCTTGCAGGGCTCTGGAAACACCATATATTTT,CASSLQGSGNTIYF
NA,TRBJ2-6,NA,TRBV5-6,TGTGCCAGCAGCCCCACCTCGAGCGGGGCCAACGTCCTGACTTTC,CASSPTSSGANVLTF
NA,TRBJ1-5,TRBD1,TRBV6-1,TGTGCCAGCAGTGCCAACGACAGGGTGGGGGGTTATAGCAATCAGCCCCAGCATTTT,CASSANDRVGGYSNQPQHF
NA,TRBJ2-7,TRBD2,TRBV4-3,TGCGCCAGCAGCCAAGATGCTAGCGGGGCGGCATACGAGCAGTACTTC,CASSQDASGAAYEQYF
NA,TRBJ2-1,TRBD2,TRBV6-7,TGTGCCAGCAGCCCCACTAGCGGGAGTAAGTTTCCCTACAATGAGCAGTTCTTC,CASSPTSGSKFPYNEQFF
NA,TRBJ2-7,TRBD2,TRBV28,TGTGCCAGCAGCCCTGGGGCAGCGGGAAACTACGAGCAGTACTTC,CASSPGAAGNYEQYF
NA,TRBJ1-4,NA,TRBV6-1,TGTGCCAGCAGTGAAGCCCAGGCGGGGGTTGGTAATGAAAAACTGTTTTTT,CASSEAQAGVGNEKLFF
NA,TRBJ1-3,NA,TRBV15,TGTGCCACCAGTCTTCGGGCAGGGGACGGAAACACCATATATTTT,CATSLRAGDGNTIYF
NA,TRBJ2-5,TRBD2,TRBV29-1,TGCAACACGAGACTAGCGGGGAGTGAGACCCAGTACTTC,CNTRLAGSETQYF
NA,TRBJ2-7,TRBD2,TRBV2,TGTGCCAGCAGGGGATCGGGACTAGACTACGAGCAGTACTTC,CASRGSGLDYEQYF
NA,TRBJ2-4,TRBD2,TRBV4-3,TGCGCCAGCAGCCGCTTAAGGCGGGAGGGGTTAGCCAAAAACATTCAGTACTTC,CASSRLRREGLAKNIQYF
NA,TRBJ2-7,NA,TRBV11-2,TGTGCCAGCAGCATAAACCGTGCGGGACCGGGAACGACTAACGAGCAGTACTTC,CASSINRAGPGTTNEQYF
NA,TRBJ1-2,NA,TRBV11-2,TGTGCCAGCAGCCCCCGTTCGGGGTTGAACTATGGCTACACCTTC,CASSPRSGLNYGYTF
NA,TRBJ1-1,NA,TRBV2,TGTGCCAGCAGTGAGATAAGGCAGGGTCTGCTTCTCAGCACTGAAGCTTTCTTT,CASSEIRQGLLLSTEAFF
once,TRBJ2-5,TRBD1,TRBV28,TGTGCCAGCAGGGGGGGGACAGGGGGCGCGAAGACCCAGTACTTC,CASRGGTGGAKTQYF
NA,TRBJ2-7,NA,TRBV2,TGTGCCAGCAGGGTAACTAGATCAAGCTCCTACGAGCAGTACTTC,CASRVTRSSSYEQYF
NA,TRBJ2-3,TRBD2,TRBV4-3,TGCGCCAGCAGCCAAGAGGGGACTATCTCCTCCAAGGATACGCAGTATTTT,CASSQEGTISSKDTQYF
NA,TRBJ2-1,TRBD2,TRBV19,TGTGCCAGTTCTAGCGGGGATGACAATGAGCAGTTCTTC,CASSSGDDNEQFF
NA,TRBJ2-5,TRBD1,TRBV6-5,TGTGCCAGCAGTTCGGTCCGGGACAGGGGGAACGAGACCCAGTACTTC,CASSSVRDRGNETQYF
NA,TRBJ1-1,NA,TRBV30,TGTGCCTGGTCAAAACTTACAGGGAACACTGAAGCTTTCTTT,CAWSKLTGNTEAFF
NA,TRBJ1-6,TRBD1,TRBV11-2,TGTGCCAGCAGCCCCCTGACAGGGGGACCCAATTCCCCCCTCCACTTT,CASSPLTGGPNSPLHF
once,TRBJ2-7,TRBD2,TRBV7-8,TGTGCCAGCAGCTTAGGGGGGGGAGCACGCTACGAGCAGTACTTC,CASSLGGGARYEQYF
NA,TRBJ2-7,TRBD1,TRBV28,TGTGCCAGCAGCCAAAAACAGGGGGACTACGAGCAGTACTTC,CASSQKQGDYEQYF
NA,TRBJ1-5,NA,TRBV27,TGTGCCAGCAGTTTAGTGGGCAGGGGATATAGCAATCAGCCCCAGCATTTT,CASSLVGRGYSNQPQHF
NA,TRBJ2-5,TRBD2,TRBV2,TGTGCCAGCATTAAAGGACTAGCGGGGGACCTCTTCCAAGAGACCCAGTACTTC,CASIKGLAGDLFQETQYF
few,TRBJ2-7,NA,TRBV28,TGTGCCAGCAGTTTAGGGGAGAGGTCTTCCTACGAGCAGTACTTC,CASSLGERSSYEQYF
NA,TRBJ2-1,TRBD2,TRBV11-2,TGTGCCAGCAGCTCGCGGACTAGCGGGCGGTACAATGAGCAGTTCTTC,CASSSRTSGRYNEQFF
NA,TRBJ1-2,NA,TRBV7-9,TGTGCCAGCAGCCTCGCGGTCCATGGCTACACCTTC,CASSLAVHGYTF
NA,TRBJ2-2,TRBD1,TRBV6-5,TGTGCCAGCAGGGACAGGGTCACCGGGGAGCTGTTTTTT,CASRDRVTGELFF
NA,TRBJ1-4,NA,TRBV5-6,TGTGCCAGCAAGGGGGGGGTTGAGCCCGCCCCTAATGAAAAACTGTTTTTT,CASKGGVEPAPNEKLFF
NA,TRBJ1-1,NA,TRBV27,TGTGCCAGCAGTTTCTGGTGCGGTGAAGCTTTCTTT,CASSFWCGEAFF
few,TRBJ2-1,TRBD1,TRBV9,TGTGCCAGCAGCGCGGGGACAGGGTGGAATGAGCAGTTCTTC,CASSAGTGWNEQFF
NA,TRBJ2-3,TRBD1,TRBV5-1,TGCGCCAGCAGCTTGTGGCAGGGGGCCACAGATACGCAGTATTTT,CASSLWQGATDTQYF
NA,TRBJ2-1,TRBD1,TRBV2,TGTGCCAGCAGCACAGGGGGCGGGGCATACAATGAGCAGTTCTTC,CASSTGGGAYNEQFF
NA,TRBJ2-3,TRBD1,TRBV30,TGTGCCTCAAGCGCGCCACACAGGGGCGCAGATACGCAGTATTTT,CASSAPHRGADTQYF
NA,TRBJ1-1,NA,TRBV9,TGTGCCAGCAGCCCTAGCAAGGGAAGGGTCGGCATGAACACTGAAGCTTTCTTT,CASSPSKGRVGMNTEAFF
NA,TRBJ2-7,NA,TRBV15,TGTGCCACTGCGGTTGGCCATAGCGAGCAGTACTTC,CATAVGHSEQYF
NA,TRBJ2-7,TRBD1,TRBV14,TGTGCCAGCAGCCGACAGGGGGTCCAAGTCGCCGAGCAGTACTTC,CASSRQGVQVAEQYF
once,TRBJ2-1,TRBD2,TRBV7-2,TGTGCCAGCAGCTTTTTGGGACTAGGGAGGGGCGCTGAGCAGTTCTTC,CASSFLGLGRGAEQFF
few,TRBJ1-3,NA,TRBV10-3,TGTGCCATCAGGGTGTACCGAGGGGGATCTGGAAACACCATGTATTTT,CAIRVYRGGSGNTMYF
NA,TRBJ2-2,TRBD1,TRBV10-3,TGTGCCAGCGGATTGGACAGGACACCTCTCGCCGGGGAGCTGTTTTTT,CASGLDRTPLAGELFF
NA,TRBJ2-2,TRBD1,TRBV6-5,TGTGCCAGCAGTTATCTGACAGGGTTAAGCACCGGGGAGCTGTTTTTT,CASSYLTGLSTGELFF
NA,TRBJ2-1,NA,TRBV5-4,TGTGCCAGCAGCTTGAACGGCACCCGCGGATACTCCTACAATGAGCAGTTCTTC,CASSLNGTRGYSYNEQFF
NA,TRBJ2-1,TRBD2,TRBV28,TGTGCCAGCAGTTCGAGGCCGGCGGGGGGGCCCCGCTGTGAGCAGTTCTTC,CASSSRPAGGPRCEQFF